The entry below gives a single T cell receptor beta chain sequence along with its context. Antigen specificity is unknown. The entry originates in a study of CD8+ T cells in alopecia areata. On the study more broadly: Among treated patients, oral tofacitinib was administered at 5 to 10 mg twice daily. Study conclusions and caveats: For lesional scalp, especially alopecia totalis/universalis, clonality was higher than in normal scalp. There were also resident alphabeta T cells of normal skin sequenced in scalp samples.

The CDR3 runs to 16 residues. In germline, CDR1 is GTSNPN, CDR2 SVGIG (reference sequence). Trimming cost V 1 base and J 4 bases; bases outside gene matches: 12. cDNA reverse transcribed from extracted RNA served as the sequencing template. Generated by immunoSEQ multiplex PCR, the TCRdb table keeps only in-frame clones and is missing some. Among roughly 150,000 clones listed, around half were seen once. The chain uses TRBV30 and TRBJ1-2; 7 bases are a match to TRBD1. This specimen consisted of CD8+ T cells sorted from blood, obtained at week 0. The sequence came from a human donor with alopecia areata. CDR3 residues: CAWSELRQGVSYGYTF. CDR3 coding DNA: TGTGCCTGGAGTGAGTTGAGACAGGGCGTCTCCTATGGCTACACCTTC. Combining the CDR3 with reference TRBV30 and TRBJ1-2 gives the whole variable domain SQTIHQWPATLVQPVGSPLSLECTVEGTSNPNLYWYRQAAGRGLQLLFYSVGIGQISSEVPQNLSASRPQDRQFILSSKKLLLSDSGFYLCAWSELRQGVSYGYTFGSGTRLTVV.